This T cell receptor (beta chain) came from a study of T-cell memory formation after mild COVID-19. Turning to the study itself: Across donors, TCR clusters were largely donor specific.

As to this clonotype: As yet, its antigen is unknown.

The V gene lost 0 bases and the J gene lost 6 bases, with 5 bases spanning the gap. CDR1 SGDLS and CDR2 YYNGEE come from the germline V gene. The CDR3 is made up of 12 amino acids. Findings and limits, study-wide: Clones contracting day 15 to 85 were balanced CD4/CD8; later expanders leaned CD4+. Memory cells collected pre-infection included some clones that later responded, suggesting cross-reactive memory joined.

5'RACE, which relied on constant-segment primers, yielded TCR alpha and TCR beta cDNA libraries carrying sample barcodes and UMIs. TCRdb re-derived calls from the 5' RACE reads in MiXCR, one entry per CDR3 protein. The sample holds more than 14,000 distinct CDR3 sequences, 20% to 25% seen once. The TCR originated in a man aged 18 to 29 who had mild COVID-19 (a few samples of this study predate the infection). Cell type and time point are not known. This sequence joins TRBV9 and TRBJ2-3, with a possible D match to TRBD2 (5 bases). The sequencing input was PBMCs or a T cell subset sorted from them (not recorded which). The CDR3 DNA is TGTGCCAGCAGCGTAGCGGGGGATACGCAGTATTTT. Translation gives CASSVAGDTQYF.